The 19 T cell receptor beta chains below all came from one sample that was sequenced in a study of CD8 T cells in Susac syndrome. The RNA input was roughly 0.45 to 1 ug, and it was reverse transcribed with random hexamers. TCRdb processed the immunoSEQ multiplex PCR reads anew with MiXCR; each CDR3 protein has one entry. The sample lists under 200,000 distinct CDR3 sequences, 85% to 95% occurring once. Sequencing input: CD4+ T cells from PBMCs. These receptors were taken from a human donor in good health.

The chain links TRBV6-5 to TRBJ2-1, with TRBD2 matching over 8 bases. The J segment lost 9 bases and the V segment lost 6 bases, leaving 7 bases of the junction unmatched. The CDR3 loop spans 13 amino acids. Germline loops: CDR1 MNHEY, CDR2 SVGAGI. The CDR3 here is CASSTGLGGEQFF. In DNA, the CDR3 is TGTGCCAGCAGCACGGGACTAGGCGGTGAGCAGTTCTTC.

The sample holds one count of this clonotype. CDR3 sequence: CASSFTDRGWTEAFF. The CDR3 DNA reads TGTGCCAGCAGCTTTACGGACAGGGGGTGGACTGAAGCTTTCTTT. This sequence joins TRBV7-2 and TRBJ1-1, with 10 bases identical to TRBD1. The CDR3 consists of 15 residues. CDR1 SGHTA and CDR2 FQGNSA come from the germline V gene. With V trimmed by 3 bases and J by 5 bases, 6 bases remained unmatched.

This chain uses TRBV11-2 with TRBJ2-1; D perhaps matches TRBD1 (6 bases). This CDR3 has 14 amino acids. Germline V lookup: CDR1 SGHAT, CDR2 FQNNGV. Trimming cost V 7 bases and J 15 bases, with 25 bases left between them. The CDR3 region has the DNA TGTGCCAGCACCTTGGGGGTGGGGGCCCGAATGTGGTTCTTC. Residues: CASTLGVGARMWFF.

The rearrangement uses TRBV12-3 or TRBV12-4 and TRBJ1-5; D remains ambiguous. V was trimmed by 8 bases and J by 5 bases, leaving 13 bases between them. CDR3 length equals 13 residues. Here the CDR3 reads CASSYTWYQPQHF. CDR3 nucleotide sequence: TGTGCCAGCTCCTATACCTGGTATCAGCCCCAGCATTTT.

The chain couples TRBV3-1 to TRBJ1-5; D remains unclear. CDR1 is LGHDT, CDR2 YNNKEL, per germline (reference sequence). Trimming pared 0 bases from V and 7 bases from J, leaving 7 bases between. This CDR3 contains 13 residues. The CDR3 is CASSQEYDQPQHF. Here the CDR3 DNA reads TGTGCCAGCAGCCAAGAATACGACCAGCCCCAGCATTTT. Drawing the rest from reference TRBV3-1 and TRBJ1-5, the complete variable domain is DTAVSQTPKYLVTQMGNDKSIKCEQNLGHDTMYWYKQDSKKFLKIMFSYNNKELIINETVPNRFSPKSPDKAHLNLHINSLELGDSAVYFCASSQEYDQPQHFGDGTRLSIL.

This chain links TRBV12-3 or TRBV12-4 with TRBJ1-1; no reliable D call. This CDR3 is built from 12 residues. V dropped 4 bases and J dropped 6 bases, with 9 bases sitting between them. This CDR3 is CASSYAMAEAFF. The CDR3 DNA sequence: TGTGCCAGCAGTTACGCGATGGCTGAAGCTTTCTTT.

The chain carries TRBV29-1 and TRBJ1-1; D call uncertain. The length of the CDR3 is 11 residues. The V end lost 5 bases, the J end lost 11 bases, and 15 bases lay between the germline ends. Germline V gene data show CDR1 as SQVTM and CDR2 as ANQGSEA. The DNA of the CDR3 is TGCAGCGTTATGCGGGCCCAAAAGGCTTTCTTT. Protein: CSVMRAQKAFF.

In this sample, this clonotype turned up a few times. This chain links TRBV28 with TRBJ1-2; 8 bases align to TRBD1. Trimming at V came to 2 bases and at J to 5 bases, leaving 1 base not matched to a gene. CDR3 length: 13 residues. CDR1 and CDR2 from the germline V gene are MDHEN and SYDVKM. Written as DNA, the CDR3 is TGTGCCAGCAGTTTAGGGACAGGATATGGCTACACCTTC. Translated: CASSLGTGYGYTF.

The chain combines TRBV4-3 with TRBJ1-6, with TRBD1 matching over 8 bases. CDR3 size: 15 residues. The V segment lost 4 bases and the J segment 8 bases; nucleotides outside the gene matches: 7. The germline V gene has CDR1 LGHNA and CDR2 YSLEER. CDR3 coding DNA: TGCGCCAGCAGCCGAGAACAGGGGGACCATTCACCCCTCCACTTT. It encodes CASSREQGDHSPLHF.

The rearrangement joins TRBV7-9 to TRBJ2-1, with TRBD2 as a possible D gene (6 bases). CDR1 is SEHNR and CDR2 is FQNEAQ in the germline V gene (reference sequence). CDR3 length: 15 residues. Trimming pared 5 bases from V and 8 bases from J, leaving 19 bases between. CDR3 residues: CASSPPSTSVDEQFF. The CDR3 DNA sequence: TGTGCCAGCAGCCCACCATCGACTAGTGTCGATGAGCAGTTCTTC.

This chain uses TRBV3-1 with TRBJ1-6; 8 nucleotides agree with TRBD1. This CDR3 is built from 14 residues. J lost 7 bases, V lost 7 bases, and 6 bases had no gene match. Germline V gives CDR1 LGHDT, CDR2 YNNKEL (reference sequence). The CDR3 DNA reads as TGTGCCAGCATCCCAGACAGGGGAAATTCACCCCTCCACTTT. Translated: CASIPDRGNSPLHF.

The CDR3 here is CASSLDYGRAAEAFF. The CDR3 bases are TGTGCCAGCAGCTTAGATTATGGGAGGGCTGCTGAAGCTTTCTTT. The rearrangement links TRBV7-6 to TRBJ1-1, with D uncertain. Germline lookup yields CDR1 SGHVS and CDR2 FNYEAQ. This CDR3 region has 15 residues. Trimming took off 1 base at V and 6 bases at J, with 15 bases between the two ends. The complete variable domain, with remaining parts taken from reference TRBV7-6 and TRBJ1-1, reads GAGVSQSPRYKVTKRGQDVALRCDPISGHVSLYWYRQALGQGPEFLTYFNYEAQQDKSGLPNDRFSAERPEGSISTLTIQRTEQRDSAMYRCASSLDYGRAAEAFFGQGTRLTVV.

V gene TRBV29-1 combines with J gene TRBJ1-2, with 9 bases fitting TRBD1. The ends lost 3 bases at V and 8 bases at J; junction bases unmatched: 7. Germline-derived CDR1 and CDR2 are SQVTM and ANQGSEA. The CDR3 has 13 residues. CDR3 nucleotide sequence: TGCAGCGTTGACCAAGACAGGGGGTACGGCTACACCTTC. Translating gives CSVDQDRGYGYTF.

V usage is TRBV29-1 and J usage is TRBJ1-1; D gene uncertain. V was clipped by 3 bases and J by 0 bases, with 8 bases between them. The CDR3 has 13 residues. The germline V gene encodes CDR1 SQVTM and CDR2 ANQGSEA. In nucleotides, the CDR3 is TGCAGCGTTGATAAGGTTATGAACACTGAAGCTTTCTTT. Residues: CSVDKVMNTEAFF.

In its sample, this clonotype was seen once. As DNA, the CDR3 is TGCAGTGCTAGGACAGGGGAGGTGACCCAGTACTTC. Its protein is CSARTGEVTQYF. The chain joins TRBV20-1 to TRBJ2-5; 8 nucleotides align to TRBD1. Germline assignment: CDR1 DFQATT and CDR2 SNEGSKA (reference sequence). The trim removed 3 bases at V and 7 bases at J, leaving 4 bases unmatched. This CDR3 spans 12 amino acids.

This sequence joins TRBV18 and TRBJ2-1; tentatively, D is TRBD2 (6 bases). From germline, CDR1 is KGHSH and CDR2 LQKENI. Trimming cost V 3 bases and J 7 bases, with 7 bases left between them. The length of the CDR3 is 12 residues. The DNA for the CDR3 is TGTGCCAGCTCACCTGGGGGGAATGAGCAGTTCTTC. This sequence encodes CASSPGGNEQFF. The full variable domain, with the rest looked up from reference TRBV18 and TRBJ2-1, is NAGVMQNPRHLVRRRGQEARLRCSPMKGHSHVYWYRQLPEEGLKFMVYLQKENIIDESGMPKERFSAEFPKEGPSILRIQQVVRGDSAAYFCASSPGGNEQFFGPGTRLTVL.

This chain uses TRBV20-1 with TRBJ2-1; 9 bases are a match to TRBD2. This CDR3 is 14 amino acids long. Unmatched junction bases numbered 8, after V lost 5 bases and J lost 6 bases. The germline V gene has CDR1 DFQATT and CDR2 SNEGSKA (reference sequence). CDR3 sequence: CSAPGLAPPNEQFF. In DNA form, the CDR3 reads TGCAGTGCTCCGGGACTAGCTCCTCCCAATGAGCAGTTCTTC.

The chain carries TRBV30 and TRBJ2-3; D may be TRBD1 (6 bases). This CDR3 has 13 amino acids. Trimming took off 0 bases at V and 5 bases at J, with 9 bases between the two ends. CDR1 is GTSNPN and CDR2 is SVGIG in the germline V gene (reference sequence). CDR3 bases: TGTGCCTGGAGTGTACAGGGAGAAGATACGCAGTATTTT. Its protein product is CAWSVQGEDTQYF.

The sample holds one count of this clonotype. The V call is TRBV28, the J call TRBJ2-3, with D possibly TRBD2 on 6 matching bases. V was pared by 6 bases and J by 4 bases, with 26 bases between. CDR3 length: 18 residues. From germline, CDR1 is MDHEN and CDR2 SYDVKM. For the CDR3, the DNA is TGTGCCAGCAGCTCCGCGGATATGCGGGATTCGGGCGCAGATACGCAGTATTTT. It codes for CASSSADMRDSGADTQYF.